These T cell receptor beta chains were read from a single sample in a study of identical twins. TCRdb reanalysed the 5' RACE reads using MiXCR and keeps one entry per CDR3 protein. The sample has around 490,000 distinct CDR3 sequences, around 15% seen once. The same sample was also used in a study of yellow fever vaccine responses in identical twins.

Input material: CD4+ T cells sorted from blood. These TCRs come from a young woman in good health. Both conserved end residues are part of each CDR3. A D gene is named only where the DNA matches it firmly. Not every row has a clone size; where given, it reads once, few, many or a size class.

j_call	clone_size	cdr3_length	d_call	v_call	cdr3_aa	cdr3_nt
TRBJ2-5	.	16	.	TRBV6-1	CASSEQGSVKLETQYF	TGTGCCAGCAGTGAGCAGGGTTCCGTGAAATTAGAGACCCAGTACTTC
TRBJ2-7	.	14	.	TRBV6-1	CASASRDGSYEQYF	TGTGCCAGCGCGTCCCGGGACGGGTCCTACGAGCAGTACTTC
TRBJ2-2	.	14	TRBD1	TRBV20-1	CSASLGTDTGELFF	TGCAGTGCTAGCCTCGGGACAGACACCGGGGAGCTGTTTTTT
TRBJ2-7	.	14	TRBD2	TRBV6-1	CASRATSGSYEQYF	TGTGCCAGCAGGGCGACTAGCGGATCCTACGAGCAGTACTTC
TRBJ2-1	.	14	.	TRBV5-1	CASSSGRGYNEQFF	TGCGCCAGCAGCTCGGGACGCGGCTACAATGAGCAGTTCTTC
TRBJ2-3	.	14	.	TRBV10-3	CAISDSGGGVMQYF	TGTGCCATCAGTGATAGCGGAGGGGGGGTCATGCAGTATTTT
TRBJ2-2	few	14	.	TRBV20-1	CSALAVTNTGELFF	TGCAGTGCTTTAGCGGTTACGAACACCGGGGAGCTGTTTTTT
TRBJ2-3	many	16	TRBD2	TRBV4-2	CASSQEFQRGTDTQYF	TGTGCCAGCAGCCAAGAGTTCCAGCGGGGGACAGATACGCAGTATTTT
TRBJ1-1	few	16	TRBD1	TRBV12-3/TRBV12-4	CASRGSGQGAGTEAFF	TGTGCCAGCAGAGGGTCGGGACAGGGGGCAGGAACTGAAGCTTTCTTT
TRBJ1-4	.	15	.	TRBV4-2	CASSQAGAINEKLFF	TGTGCCAGCAGCCAGGCAGGGGCCATTAATGAAAAACTGTTTTTT